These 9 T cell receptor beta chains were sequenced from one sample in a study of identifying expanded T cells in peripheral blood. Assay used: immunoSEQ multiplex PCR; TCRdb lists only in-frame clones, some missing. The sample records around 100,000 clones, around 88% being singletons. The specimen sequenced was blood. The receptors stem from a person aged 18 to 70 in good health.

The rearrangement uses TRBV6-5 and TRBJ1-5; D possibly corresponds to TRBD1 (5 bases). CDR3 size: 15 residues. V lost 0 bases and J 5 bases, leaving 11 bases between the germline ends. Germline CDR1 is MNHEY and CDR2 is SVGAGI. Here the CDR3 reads CASSYSTGVDQPQHF. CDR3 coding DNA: TGTGCCAGCAGTTACTCGACGGGGGTGGATCAGCCCCAGCATTTT.

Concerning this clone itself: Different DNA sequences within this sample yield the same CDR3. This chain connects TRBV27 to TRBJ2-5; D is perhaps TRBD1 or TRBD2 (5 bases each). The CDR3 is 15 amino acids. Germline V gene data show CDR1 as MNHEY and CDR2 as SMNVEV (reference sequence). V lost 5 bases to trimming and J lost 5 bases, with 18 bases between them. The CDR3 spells CASSPRGAGGETQYF. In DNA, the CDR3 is TGTGCCAGCAGTCCCCGTGGGGCAGGCGGGGAGACCCAGTACTTC.

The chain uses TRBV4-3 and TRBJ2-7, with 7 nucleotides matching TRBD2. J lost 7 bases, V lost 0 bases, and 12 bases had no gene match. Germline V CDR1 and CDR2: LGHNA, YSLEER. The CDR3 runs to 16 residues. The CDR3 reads CASSQEASGISGEQYF. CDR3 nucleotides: TGCGCCAGCAGCCAAGAAGCTAGCGGAATCTCTGGTGAGCAGTACTTC.

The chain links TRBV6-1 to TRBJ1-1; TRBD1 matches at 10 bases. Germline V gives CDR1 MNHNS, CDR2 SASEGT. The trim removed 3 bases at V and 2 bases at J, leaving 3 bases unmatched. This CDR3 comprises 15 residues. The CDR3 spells CASSDRTGGNTEAFF. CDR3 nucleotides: TGTGCCAGCAGTGACCGGACAGGGGGTAACACTGAAGCTTTCTTT.

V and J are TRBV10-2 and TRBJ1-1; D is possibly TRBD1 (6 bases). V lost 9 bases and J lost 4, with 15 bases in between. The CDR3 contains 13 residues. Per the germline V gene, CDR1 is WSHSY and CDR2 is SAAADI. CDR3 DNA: TGCGCCAGTCGATCACAGGGCGGCACTGAAGCTTTCTTT. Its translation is CASRSQGGTEAFF.

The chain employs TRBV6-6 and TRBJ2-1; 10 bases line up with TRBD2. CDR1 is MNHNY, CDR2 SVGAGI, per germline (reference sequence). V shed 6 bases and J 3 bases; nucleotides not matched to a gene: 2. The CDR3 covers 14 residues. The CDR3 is CASSRTSGYNEQFF. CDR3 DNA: TGTGCCAGCAGCCGGACTAGCGGCTACAATGAGCAGTTCTTC.

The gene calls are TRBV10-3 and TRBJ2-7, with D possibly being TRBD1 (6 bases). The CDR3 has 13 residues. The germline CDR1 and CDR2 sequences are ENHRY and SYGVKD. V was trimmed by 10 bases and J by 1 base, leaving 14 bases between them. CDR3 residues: CATVAGVSYEQYF. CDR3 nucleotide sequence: TGTGCCACCGTGGCAGGGGTTTCCTACGAGCAGTACTTC.

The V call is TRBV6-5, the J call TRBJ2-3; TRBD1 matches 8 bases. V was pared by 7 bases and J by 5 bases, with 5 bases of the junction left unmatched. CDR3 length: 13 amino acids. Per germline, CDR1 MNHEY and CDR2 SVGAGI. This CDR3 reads CASTTGAEDTQYF. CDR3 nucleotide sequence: TGTGCCAGCACGACAGGGGCGGAAGATACGCAGTATTTT.

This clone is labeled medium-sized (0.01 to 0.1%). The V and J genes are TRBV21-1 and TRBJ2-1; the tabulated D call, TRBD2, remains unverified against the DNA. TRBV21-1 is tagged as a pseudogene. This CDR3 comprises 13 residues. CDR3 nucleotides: TGTGCCAGCAGCCCGGCTAGCAACAATGAGCAGTTCTTC. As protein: CASSPASNNEQFF.